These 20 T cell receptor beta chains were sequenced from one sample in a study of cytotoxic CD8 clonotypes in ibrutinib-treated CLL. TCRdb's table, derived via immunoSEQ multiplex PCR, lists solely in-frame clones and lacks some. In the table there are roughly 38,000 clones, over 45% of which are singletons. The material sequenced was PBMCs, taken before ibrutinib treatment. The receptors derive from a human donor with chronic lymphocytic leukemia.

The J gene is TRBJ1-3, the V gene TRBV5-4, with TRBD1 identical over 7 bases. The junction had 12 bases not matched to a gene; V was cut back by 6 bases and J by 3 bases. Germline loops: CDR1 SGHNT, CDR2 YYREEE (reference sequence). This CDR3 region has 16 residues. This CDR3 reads CASTRASGGIGNTIYF. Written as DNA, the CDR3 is TGTGCCAGCACTAGGGCCTCAGGGGGAATTGGAAACACCATATATTTT.

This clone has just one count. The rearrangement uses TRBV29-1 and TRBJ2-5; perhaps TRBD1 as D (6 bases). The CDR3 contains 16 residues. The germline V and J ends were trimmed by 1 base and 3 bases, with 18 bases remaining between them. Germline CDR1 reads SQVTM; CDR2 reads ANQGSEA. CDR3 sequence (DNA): TGCAGCGTTGAAGGTGGCGGCAGGGGAGTAAAAGAGACCCAGTACTTC. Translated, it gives CSVEGGGRGVKETQYF.

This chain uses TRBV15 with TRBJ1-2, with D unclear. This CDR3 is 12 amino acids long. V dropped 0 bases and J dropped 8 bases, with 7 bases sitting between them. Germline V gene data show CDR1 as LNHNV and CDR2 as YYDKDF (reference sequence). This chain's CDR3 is CATSRDSGGYTF. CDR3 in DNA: TGTGCCACCAGCAGAGATTCGGGGGGCTACACCTTC.

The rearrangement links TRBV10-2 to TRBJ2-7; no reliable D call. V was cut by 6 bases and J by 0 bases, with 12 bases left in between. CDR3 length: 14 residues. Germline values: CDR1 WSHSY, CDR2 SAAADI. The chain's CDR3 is CASSLAGDSYEQYF. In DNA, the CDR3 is TGCGCCAGCAGCTTGGCCGGTGACTCCTACGAGCAGTACTTC.

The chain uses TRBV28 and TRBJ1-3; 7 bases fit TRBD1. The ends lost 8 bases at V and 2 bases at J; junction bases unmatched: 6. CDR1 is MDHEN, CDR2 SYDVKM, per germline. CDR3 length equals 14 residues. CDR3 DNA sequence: TGTGCCAGCGGGACTCAGGGGGCTGGAAACACCATATATTTT. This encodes CASGTQGAGNTIYF. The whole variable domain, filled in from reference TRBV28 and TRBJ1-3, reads DVKVTQSSRYLVKRTGEKVFLECVQDMDHENMFWYRQDPGLGLRLIYFSYDVKMKEKGDIPEGYSVSREKKERFSLILESASTNQTSMYLCASGTQGAGNTIYFGEGSWLTVV.

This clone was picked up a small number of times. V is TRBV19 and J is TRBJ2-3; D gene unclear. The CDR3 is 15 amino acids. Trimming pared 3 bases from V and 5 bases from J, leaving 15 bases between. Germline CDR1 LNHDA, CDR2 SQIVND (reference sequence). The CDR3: CASSMLGILGDTQYF. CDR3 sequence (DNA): TGTGCCAGTAGTATGTTGGGGATACTGGGAGATACGCAGTATTTT.

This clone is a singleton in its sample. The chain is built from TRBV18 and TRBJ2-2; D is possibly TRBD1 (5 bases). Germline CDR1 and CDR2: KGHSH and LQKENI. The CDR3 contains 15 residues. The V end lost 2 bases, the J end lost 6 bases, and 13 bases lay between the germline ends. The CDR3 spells CASSPSQGFSGELFF. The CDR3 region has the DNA TGTGCCAGCTCACCATCCCAGGGTTTCTCCGGGGAGCTGTTTTTT.

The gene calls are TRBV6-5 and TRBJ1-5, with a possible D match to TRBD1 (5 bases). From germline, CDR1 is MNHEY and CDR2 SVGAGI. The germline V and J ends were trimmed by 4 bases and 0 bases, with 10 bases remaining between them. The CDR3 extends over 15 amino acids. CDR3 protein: CASSSAGGSNQPQHF. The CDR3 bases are TGTGCCAGCAGTTCCGCGGGGGGTAGCAATCAGCCCCAGCATTTT.

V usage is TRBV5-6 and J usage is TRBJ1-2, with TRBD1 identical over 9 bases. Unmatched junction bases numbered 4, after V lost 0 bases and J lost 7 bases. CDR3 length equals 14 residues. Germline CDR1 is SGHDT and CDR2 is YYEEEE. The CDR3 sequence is CASSLDRGLSGYTF. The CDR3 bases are TGTGCCAGCAGCTTGGACAGGGGGCTTTCTGGCTACACCTTC.

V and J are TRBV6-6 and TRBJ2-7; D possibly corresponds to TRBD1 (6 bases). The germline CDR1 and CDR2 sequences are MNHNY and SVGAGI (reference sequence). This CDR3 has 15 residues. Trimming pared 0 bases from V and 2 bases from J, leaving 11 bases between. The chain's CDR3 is CASSYSGRGTYEQYF. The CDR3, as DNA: TGTGCCAGCAGTTACTCCGGCAGGGGCACCTACGAGCAGTACTTC.

CDR3: CASSFVPGGPQETQYF. In DNA form, the CDR3 reads TGTGCCAGCAGTTTTGTGCCCGGGGGTCCCCAAGAGACCCAGTACTTC. The V and J genes are TRBV28 and TRBJ2-5; perhaps TRBD2 as D (6 bases). The germline gives CDR1 MDHEN, CDR2 SYDVKM. V dropped 3 bases and J dropped 1 base, with 15 bases sitting between them. The length of the CDR3 is 16 residues. The variable domain in full, with the rest retrieved from reference TRBV28 and TRBJ2-5, is DVKVTQSSRYLVKRTGEKVFLECVQDMDHENMFWYRQDPGLGLRLIYFSYDVKMKEKGDIPEGYSVSREKKERFSLILESASTNQTSMYLCASSFVPGGPQETQYFGPGTRLLVL.

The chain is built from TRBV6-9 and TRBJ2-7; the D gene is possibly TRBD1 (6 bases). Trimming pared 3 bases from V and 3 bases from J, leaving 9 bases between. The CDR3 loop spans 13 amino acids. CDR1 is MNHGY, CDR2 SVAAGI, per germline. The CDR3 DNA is TGTGCCAGCAGTTACTCCAGGGGCTACGAGCAGTACTTC. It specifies CASSYSRGYEQYF.

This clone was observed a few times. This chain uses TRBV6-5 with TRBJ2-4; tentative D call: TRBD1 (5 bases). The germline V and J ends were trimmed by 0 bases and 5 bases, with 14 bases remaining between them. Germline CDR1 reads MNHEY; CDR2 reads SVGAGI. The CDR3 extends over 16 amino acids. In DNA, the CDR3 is TGTGCCAGCAGTTACTCGATTGGGGCTCAGGAAAACATTCAGTACTTC. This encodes CASSYSIGAQENIQYF.

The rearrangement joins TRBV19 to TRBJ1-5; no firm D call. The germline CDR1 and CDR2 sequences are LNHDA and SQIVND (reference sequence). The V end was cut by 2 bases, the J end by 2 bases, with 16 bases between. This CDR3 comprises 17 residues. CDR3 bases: TGTGCCAGTAGTATACAACCGACTGAGAAGGGCAATCAGCCCCAGCATTTT. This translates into CASSIQPTEKGNQPQHF.

As DNA, the CDR3 is TGTGCCAGCACCCCTTTGGGCAGGGGTAATTCACCCCTCCACTTT. Amino acid sequence: CASTPLGRGNSPLHF. The chain combines TRBV6-1 with TRBJ1-6, with D possibly being TRBD1 (6 bases). Trimming pared 7 bases from V and 6 bases from J, leaving 16 bases between. In germline, CDR1 is MNHNS, CDR2 SASEGT. The CDR3 extends over 15 amino acids.

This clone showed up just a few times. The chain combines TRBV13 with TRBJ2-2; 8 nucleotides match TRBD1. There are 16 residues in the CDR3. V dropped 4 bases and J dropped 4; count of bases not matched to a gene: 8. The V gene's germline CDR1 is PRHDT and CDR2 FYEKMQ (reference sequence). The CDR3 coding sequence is TGTGCCAGCAGCTCGGACAGGGATTTTGTCACCGGGGAGCTGTTTTTT. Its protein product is CASSSDRDFVTGELFF.

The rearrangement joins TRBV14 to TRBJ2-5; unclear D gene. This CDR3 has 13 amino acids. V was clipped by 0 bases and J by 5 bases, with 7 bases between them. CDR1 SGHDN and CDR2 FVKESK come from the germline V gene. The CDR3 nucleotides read TGTGCCAGCAGCCAAGATTTCTGGGAGACCCAGTACTTC. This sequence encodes CASSQDFWETQYF.

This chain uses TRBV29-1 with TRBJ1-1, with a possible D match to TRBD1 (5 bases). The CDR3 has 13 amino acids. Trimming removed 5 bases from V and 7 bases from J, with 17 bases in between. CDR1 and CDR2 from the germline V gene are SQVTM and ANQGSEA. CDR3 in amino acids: CSVRGQPYGEAFF. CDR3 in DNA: TGCAGCGTTAGAGGACAACCATACGGTGAAGCTTTCTTT.

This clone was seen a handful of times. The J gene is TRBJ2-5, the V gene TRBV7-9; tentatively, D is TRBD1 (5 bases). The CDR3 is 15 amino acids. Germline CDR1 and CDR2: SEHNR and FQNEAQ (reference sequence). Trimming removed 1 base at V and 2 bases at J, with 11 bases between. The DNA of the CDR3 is TGTGCCAGCAGCTTAGAACGTGCAGGGCAAGAGACCCAGTACTTC. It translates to CASSLERAGQETQYF.

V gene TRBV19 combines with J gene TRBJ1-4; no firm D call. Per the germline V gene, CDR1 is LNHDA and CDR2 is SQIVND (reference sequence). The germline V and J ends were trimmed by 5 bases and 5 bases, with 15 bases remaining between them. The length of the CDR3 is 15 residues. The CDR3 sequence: CASSHKPTLNEKLFF. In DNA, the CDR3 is TGTGCCAGTAGTCACAAGCCGACCCTAAATGAAAAACTGTTTTTT.